The T cell receptor beta chain under discussion was sequenced for a study of blood T cell repertoires in COVID-19. The CDR3 runs to 13 residues. The germline V and J ends were trimmed by 7 bases and 3 bases, with 12 bases remaining between them. Germline V lookup: CDR1 SNHLY, CDR2 FYNNEI. At least ten counts were recorded for this clone. Original methodology: Reference gene primer amplification yielded estimated nucleated cell counts. TCRdb's copy holds only in-frame clones and misses some; the assay was immunoSEQ multiplex PCR. The V and J calls and clone size were taken over from that table, and D and trimming were inferred from the DNA. The sample has 150,000 to 250,000 clones; 87% are singletons. Cohort assignment relied on participant-reported clinical history.

Sequencing used PBMCs or T cells enriched from blood (not recorded which). The receptor was isolated from a woman aged 25 to 39 who had recovered from COVID-19. The chain recombines TRBV2 with TRBJ1-1, with D tentatively TRBD1 (5 bases). The CDR3 loop reads CASKTRGDTEAFF. The CDR3 DNA follows: TGTGCCAGCAAGACTAGGGGTGACACTGAAGCTTTCTTT.